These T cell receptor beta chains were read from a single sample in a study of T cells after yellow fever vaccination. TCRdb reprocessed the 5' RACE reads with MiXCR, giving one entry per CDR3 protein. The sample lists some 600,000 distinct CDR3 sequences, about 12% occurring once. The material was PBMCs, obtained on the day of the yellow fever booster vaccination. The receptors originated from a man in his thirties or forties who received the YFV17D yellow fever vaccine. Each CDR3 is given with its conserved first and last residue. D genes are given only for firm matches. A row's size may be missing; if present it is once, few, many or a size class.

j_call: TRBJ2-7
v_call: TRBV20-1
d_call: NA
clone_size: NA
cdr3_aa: CSAQQGGHEQYF
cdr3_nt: TGCAGTGCTCAACAGGGTGGGCACGAGCAGTACTTC

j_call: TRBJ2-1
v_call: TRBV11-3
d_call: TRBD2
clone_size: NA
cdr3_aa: CASSLGGRNTYNEQFF
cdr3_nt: TGTGCCAGCAGCTTAGGCGGGAGGAACACCTACAATGAGCAGTTCTTC

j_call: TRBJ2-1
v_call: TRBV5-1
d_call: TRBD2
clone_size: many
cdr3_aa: CASSFRTAGGPSFF
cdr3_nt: TGCGCCAGCAGCTTCCGGACCGCGGGAGGGCCGTCTTTCTTC

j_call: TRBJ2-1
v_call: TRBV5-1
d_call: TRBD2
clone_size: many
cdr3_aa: CASTKTGTSPSFGSYNEQFF
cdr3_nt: TGCGCCAGCACCAAAACCGGGACTAGCCCTTCCTTTGGGTCCTACAATGAGCAGTTCTTC

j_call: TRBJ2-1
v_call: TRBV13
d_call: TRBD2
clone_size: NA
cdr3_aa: CATSPGLADPNEQFF
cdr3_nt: TGTGCCACCAGTCCGGGACTAGCGGATCCGAATGAGCAGTTCTTC

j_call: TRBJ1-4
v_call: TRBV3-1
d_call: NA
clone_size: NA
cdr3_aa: CASSLEHFHNEKLFF
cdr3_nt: TGTGCCAGCAGCCTCGAGCACTTTCACAATGAAAAACTGTTTTTT

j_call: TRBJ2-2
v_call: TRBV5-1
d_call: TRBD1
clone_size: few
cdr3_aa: CASSFGTGRGTGELFF
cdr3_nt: TGCGCCAGCAGCTTCGGGACAGGGAGGGGCACCGGGGAGCTGTTTTTT

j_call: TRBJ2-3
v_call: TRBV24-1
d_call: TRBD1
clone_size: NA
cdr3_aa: CATSDPTGTGTDTQYF
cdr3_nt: TGTGCCACCAGTGACCCAACCGGGACAGGCACAGATACGCAGTATTTT

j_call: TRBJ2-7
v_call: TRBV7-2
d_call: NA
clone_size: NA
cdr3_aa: CASSLDAVTYEQYF
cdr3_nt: TGTGCCAGCAGCTTAGATGCGGTAACCTACGAGCAGTACTTC

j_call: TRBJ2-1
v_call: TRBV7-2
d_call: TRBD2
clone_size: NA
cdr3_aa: CASSPTGLAGIQFF
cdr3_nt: TGTGCCAGCAGCCCGACGGGACTAGCGGGAATTCAGTTCTTC

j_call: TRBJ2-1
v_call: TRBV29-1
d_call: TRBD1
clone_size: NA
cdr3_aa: CSVTGQGGSWGEQFF
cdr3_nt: TGCAGCGTAACTGGACAGGGTGGCTCCTGGGGTGAGCAGTTCTTC

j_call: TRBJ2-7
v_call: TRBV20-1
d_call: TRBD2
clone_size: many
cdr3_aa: CSAREASGIGRKQYF
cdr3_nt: TGCAGTGCTAGAGAGGCTAGCGGGATTGGAAGAAAGCAGTACTTC

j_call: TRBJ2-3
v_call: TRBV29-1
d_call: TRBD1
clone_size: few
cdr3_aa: CSVEGGQDTDTQYF
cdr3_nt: TGCAGCGTTGAGGGGGGACAGGACACAGATACGCAGTATTTT

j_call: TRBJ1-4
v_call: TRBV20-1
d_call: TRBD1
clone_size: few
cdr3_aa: CSARTPGQDEKLFF
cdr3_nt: TGCAGTGCTAGGACCCCGGGACAGGATGAAAAACTGTTTTTT

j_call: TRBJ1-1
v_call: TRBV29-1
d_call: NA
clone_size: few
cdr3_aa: CSVEAFGQPNTEAFF
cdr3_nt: TGCAGCGTTGAAGCTTTCGGACAGCCGAACACTGAAGCTTTCTTT

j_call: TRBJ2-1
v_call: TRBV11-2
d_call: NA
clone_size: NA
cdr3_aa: CASSPLRGPYNEQFF
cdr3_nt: TGTGCCAGCAGCCCCCTGCGGGGTCCCTACAATGAGCAGTTCTTC

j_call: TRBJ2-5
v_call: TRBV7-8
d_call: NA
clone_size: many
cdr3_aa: CASVGTVLFQETQYF
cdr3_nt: TGTGCCAGCGTAGGAACAGTGCTCTTCCAAGAGACCCAGTACTTC

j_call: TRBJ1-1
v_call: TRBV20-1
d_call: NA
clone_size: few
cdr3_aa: CSALQNTEAFF
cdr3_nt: TGCAGTGCTCTCCAGAACACTGAAGCTTTCTTT

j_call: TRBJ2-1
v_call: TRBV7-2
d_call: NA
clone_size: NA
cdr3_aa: CASSLTRSYNEQFF
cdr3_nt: TGTGCCAGCAGCTTAACCCGCTCCTACAATGAGCAGTTCTTC

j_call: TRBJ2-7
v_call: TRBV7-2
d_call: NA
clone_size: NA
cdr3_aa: CASSSGSGSLEQYF
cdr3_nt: TGTGCCAGCAGCTCCGGCTCAGGGTCCCTCGAGCAGTACTTC

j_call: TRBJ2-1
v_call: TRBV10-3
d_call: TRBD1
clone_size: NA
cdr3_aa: CAISEEGGGHNEQFF
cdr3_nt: TGTGCCATCAGTGAGGAAGGGGGCGGCCACAATGAGCAGTTCTTC

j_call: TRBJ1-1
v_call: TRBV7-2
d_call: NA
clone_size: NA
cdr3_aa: CASSLIRPQGNTEAFF
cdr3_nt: TGTGCCAGCAGCTTAATCAGGCCACAGGGGAACACTGAAGCTTTCTTT

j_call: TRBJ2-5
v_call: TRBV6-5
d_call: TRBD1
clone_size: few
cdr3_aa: CASSYLTGQETQYF
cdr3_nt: TGTGCCAGCAGTTACCTGACAGGGCAAGAGACCCAGTACTTC

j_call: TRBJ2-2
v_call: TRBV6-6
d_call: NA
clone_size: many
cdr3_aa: CASNPTGTGELFF
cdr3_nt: TGTGCCAGCAACCCTACAGGGACCGGGGAGCTGTTTTTT

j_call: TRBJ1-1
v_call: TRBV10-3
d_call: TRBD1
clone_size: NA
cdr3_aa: CAIRERTGMNTEAFF
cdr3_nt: TGTGCCATCAGGGAGAGGACAGGCATGAACACTGAAGCTTTCTTT

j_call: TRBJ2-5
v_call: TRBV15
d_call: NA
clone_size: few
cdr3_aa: CATNLDWGEETQYF
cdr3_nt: TGTGCCACAAATCTAGACTGGGGGGAGGAGACCCAGTACTTC

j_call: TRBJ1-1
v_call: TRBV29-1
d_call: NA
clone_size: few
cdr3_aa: CSVVWGSPSMRAFF
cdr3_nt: TGCAGCGTTGTTTGGGGTAGCCCCAGCATGCGGGCTTTCTTT

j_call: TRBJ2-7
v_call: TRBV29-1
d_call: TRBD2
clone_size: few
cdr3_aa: CSVLADLSPYEQYF
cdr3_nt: TGCAGCGTGCTAGCGGACCTTTCCCCCTACGAGCAGTACTTC

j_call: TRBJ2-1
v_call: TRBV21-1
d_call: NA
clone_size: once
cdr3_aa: CDLPGGTYNEQFF
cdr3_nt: TGCGATCTCCCCGGGGGGACTTACAATGAGCAGTTCTTC

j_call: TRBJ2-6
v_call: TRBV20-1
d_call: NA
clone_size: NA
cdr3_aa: CSASSPLGSWGPGANVLTF
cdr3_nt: TGCAGTGCTAGTTCTCCACTAGGCTCCTGGGGTCCCGGGGCCAACGTCCTGACTTTC

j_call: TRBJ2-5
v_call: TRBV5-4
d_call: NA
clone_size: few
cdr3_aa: CASSSFGWETQYF
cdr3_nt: TGTGCCAGCAGCTCCTTTGGATGGGAGACCCAGTACTTC

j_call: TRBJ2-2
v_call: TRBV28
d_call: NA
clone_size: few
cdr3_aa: CASTQPLGTGELFF
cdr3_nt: TGTGCCAGCACCCAGCCTCTGGGGACCGGGGAGCTGTTTTTT

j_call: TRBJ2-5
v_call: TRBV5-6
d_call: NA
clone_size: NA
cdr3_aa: CASSYIGETQYF
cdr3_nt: TGTGCCAGCAGCTATATAGGAGAGACCCAGTACTTC

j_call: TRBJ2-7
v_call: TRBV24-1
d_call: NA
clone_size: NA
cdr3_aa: CATSDLARVYEQYF
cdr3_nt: TGTGCCACCAGTGATTTGGCCAGGGTCTACGAGCAGTACTTC

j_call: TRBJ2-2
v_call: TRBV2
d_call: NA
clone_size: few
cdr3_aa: CANQGASTGELFF
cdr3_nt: TGTGCCAACCAAGGGGCTTCCACCGGGGAGCTGTTTTTT

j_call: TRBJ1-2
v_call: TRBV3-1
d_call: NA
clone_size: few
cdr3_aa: CASSQGAGAGVYGYTF
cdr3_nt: TGTGCCAGCAGCCAAGGAGCCGGAGCAGGGGTGTATGGCTACACCTTC

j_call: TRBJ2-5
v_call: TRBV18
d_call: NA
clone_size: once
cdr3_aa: CASSLPDGYPGETQYF
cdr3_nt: TGTGCCAGCTCACTCCCCGACGGGTATCCTGGAGAGACCCAGTACTTC

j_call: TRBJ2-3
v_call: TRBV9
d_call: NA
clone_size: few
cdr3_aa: CASSVVAMSDTQYF
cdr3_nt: TGTGCCAGCAGCGTAGTAGCGATGTCAGATACGCAGTATTTT

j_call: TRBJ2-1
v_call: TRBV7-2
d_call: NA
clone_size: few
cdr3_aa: CASSLAYRVFRGEEYNEQFF
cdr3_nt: TGTGCCAGCAGCTTAGCGTACAGGGTCTTCCGTGGGGAGGAGTACAATGAGCAGTTCTTC

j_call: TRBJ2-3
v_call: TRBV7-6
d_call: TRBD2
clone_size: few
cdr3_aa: CASSSSGGGVGDDTQYF
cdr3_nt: TGTGCCAGCAGCTCCTCCGGGGGGGGAGTTGGTGACGATACGCAGTATTTT

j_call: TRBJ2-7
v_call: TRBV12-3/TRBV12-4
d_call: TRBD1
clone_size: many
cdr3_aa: CASTIRQGGEQYF
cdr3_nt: TGTGCCAGCACCATCAGACAGGGCGGCGAGCAGTACTTC

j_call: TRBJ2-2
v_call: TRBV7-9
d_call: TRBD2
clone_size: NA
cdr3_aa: CASSPSGTSGELFF
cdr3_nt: TGTGCCAGCAGCCCAAGCGGGACCTCCGGGGAGCTGTTTTTT

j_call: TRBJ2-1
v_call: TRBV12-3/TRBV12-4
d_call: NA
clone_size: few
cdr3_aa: CASKLGTVNEQFF
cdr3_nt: TGTGCCAGCAAACTGGGGACGGTCAATGAGCAGTTCTTC

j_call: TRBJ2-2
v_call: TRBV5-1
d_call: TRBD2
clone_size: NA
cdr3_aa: CASRRGPSGSSAGELFF
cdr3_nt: TGCGCCAGCAGACGCGGCCCTAGCGGGAGTTCAGCCGGGGAGCTGTTTTTT

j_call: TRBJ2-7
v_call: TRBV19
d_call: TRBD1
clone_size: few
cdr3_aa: CASSTSGGTGVF
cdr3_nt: TGTGCCAGTAGTACGTCAGGCGGGACAGGTGTTTTC

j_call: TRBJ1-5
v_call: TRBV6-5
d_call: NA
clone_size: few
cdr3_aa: CASSTGTRSNQPQHF
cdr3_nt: TGTGCCAGCAGTACTGGGACACGGAGCAATCAGCCCCAGCATTTT

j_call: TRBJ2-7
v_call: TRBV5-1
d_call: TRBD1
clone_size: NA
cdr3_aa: CASSPNVGTGGSYEQYF
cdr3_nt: TGCGCCAGCAGCCCCAACGTCGGGACAGGGGGCTCCTACGAGCAGTACTTC

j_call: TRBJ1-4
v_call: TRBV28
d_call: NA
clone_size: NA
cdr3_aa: CASHGATNEKLFF
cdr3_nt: TGTGCCAGTCACGGTGCAACTAATGAAAAACTGTTTTTT

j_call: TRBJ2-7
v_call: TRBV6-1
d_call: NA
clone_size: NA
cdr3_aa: CASAPKAGAGEQYF
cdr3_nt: TGTGCCAGCGCCCCCAAAGCAGGGGCTGGCGAGCAGTACTTC

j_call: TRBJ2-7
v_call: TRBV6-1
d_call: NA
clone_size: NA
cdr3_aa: CASSEARYEQYF
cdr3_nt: TGTGCCAGCAGTGAAGCCAGGTACGAGCAGTACTTC

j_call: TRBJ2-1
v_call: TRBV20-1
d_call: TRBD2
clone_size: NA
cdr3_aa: CSANGLAESPTNEQFF
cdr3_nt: TGCAGTGCTAACGGACTAGCGGAATCTCCCACGAATGAGCAGTTCTTC

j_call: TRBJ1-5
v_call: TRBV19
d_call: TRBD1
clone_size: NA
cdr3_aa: CASRRGQGNQPQHF
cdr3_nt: TGTGCCAGTAGGAGGGGACAGGGCAATCAGCCCCAGCATTTT

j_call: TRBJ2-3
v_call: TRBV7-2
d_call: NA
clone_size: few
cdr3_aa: CASSLALSGPGDTQYF
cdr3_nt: TGTGCCAGCAGCTTAGCCCTATCAGGGCCCGGAGATACGCAGTATTTT